The present T cell receptor beta chain was sequenced within a study of T cell responses to AZD1222 COVID-19 vaccine. Repertoires were generated with immunoSEQ multiplex PCR, while TCRdb's copy carries only in-frame clones and drops some. The sample has roughly 150,000 clones, about nine tenths seen once; the top ten hold 2.2%. The study, taken as a whole, reports: Distributed over spike, vaccine-associated CD4 TCRs predominated at 160-218 and 743-854. Samples come after the peak T cell response, not at day 14.

A remark on this clone: No antigen is known for it.

CDR1 and CDR2 from the germline V gene are SNHLY and FYNNEI. CDR3 length equals 13 residues. V shed 8 bases and J 3 bases; nucleotides not matched to a gene: 6. The chain carries TRBV2 and TRBJ1-2, with 7 bases identical to TRBD1. The sample consisted of peripheral blood, taken on day 0 of AZD1222 vaccination. This clonotype was sampled from an adult in good health. The CDR3 DNA is TGTGCCAGCTCGGGGACAGATCACTATGGCTACACCTTC. It is translated as CASSGTDHYGYTF.